Presented here are 2 T cell receptor beta chains from one specimen sequenced in a study of blood T cell repertoires in COVID-19. TCRdb keeps only in-frame clones here, not all; method: immunoSEQ multiplex PCR. The sample consists of 100,000 to 150,000 clones, approximately 83% of them appearing once. Input material: peripheral blood. Source of these receptors: a woman of 80 years or more with acute or convalescent COVID-19.

V and J are TRBV6-4 and TRBJ1-6; possible D gene TRBD1, 5 bases. Looked up from germline, CDR1 is MRHNA and CDR2 is SNTAGT. This CDR3 is 13 amino acids long. With 9 bases removed from V and 8 bases from J, the gap between germline ends came to 14 bases. CDR3 in amino acids: CASPLGPDSPLHF. Written as DNA, the CDR3 is TGTGCCAGTCCTTTGGGGCCAGATTCACCCCTCCACTTT.

The gene calls are TRBV19 and TRBJ1-1; D gene uncertain. The germline V and J ends were trimmed by 6 bases and 2 bases, with 13 bases remaining between them. Per germline, CDR1 LNHDA and CDR2 SQIVND (reference sequence). The CDR3 covers 14 residues. This CDR3 reads CASSDRVSNTEAFF. CDR3 nucleotides: TGTGCCAGTAGCGACCGGGTCTCTAACACTGAAGCTTTCTTT.